This T cell receptor beta chain emerged from a study of response to subunit inactivated influenza vaccine. The study, taken as a whole, reports: Each seasonal influenza vaccination recruits few new T cells, the authors suggested.

This CDR3 is built from 16 residues. The germline V gene encodes CDR1 MGHRA and CDR2 YSYEKL. With 0 bases removed from V and 8 bases from J, the gap between germline ends came to 16 bases. TCRdb called the RT-PCR reads again in MiXCR, with one record for every CDR3 protein. The sample holds about 190,000 distinct CDR3 sequences, around 15% seen once. For this clonotype: As yet, its antigen is unknown.

This specimen consisted of CD8+ T cells sorted from PBMCs, obtained approximately 5 days after vaccination. The chain recombines TRBV4-1 with TRBJ2-2; D is unclear. This TCR was sampled from a man aged 50 or older who received an inactivated influenza vaccine. This CDR3 is CASSQDHQTYPGELFF. In nucleotides, the CDR3 is TGCGCCAGCAGCCAAGATCACCAGACATACCCGGGGGAGCTGTTTTTT.